In its sample, the clone carrying this T cell receptor beta chain was seen many times. Its antigen remains unknown. The data originate from a study of T cell repertoires in cytomegalovirus infection. On the study more broadly: Matching HLA type, along with CMV infection, was indicated by public TCR beta signatures.

General observations from the study: Dominating the ex vivo response were HLA-C-restricted CMV-specific TCR beta clonotypes. Identification of carriers of CMV plus the relevant HLA was achieved through cumulative public TCR beta family frequency.

Germline V gene sequence: CDR1 SGHTA, CDR2 FQGNSA. Trimming removed 5 bases from V and 5 bases from J, with 9 bases in between. The CDR3 consists of 12 residues. TCRdb independently ran MiXCR on the reads; one entry per CDR3 protein. The sample contains about 530,000 distinct CDR3 sequences, about 30% of which appear only once. Sequenced sample: PBMCs. This clonotype originated in a human donor in good health (CMV status not recorded). Some clones in this sample may be carry-over from other donors' samples. This chain connects TRBV7-2 to TRBJ2-5; D is possibly TRBD2 (5 bases). The CDR3 DNA reads TGTGCCAGCAGCCGGGATTTCGAGACCCAGTACTTC. Protein: CASSRDFETQYF.